This passage covers 19 T cell receptor beta chains from one sample sequenced in a study of glioma-infiltrating T cells. Using RNA template, CDR3s of TCR alpha and beta were amplified with iRepertoire arm-PCR. From the multiplex PCR reads, TCRdb called clonotypes with MiXCR, one entry per CDR3 protein. Among over 130,000 distinct CDR3 sequences listed, around 42% were seen once. The sequenced sample consisted of glioma tissue, nonneoplastic brain tissue, or PBMCs (not recorded which). The receptors shown here come from a human donor with low-grade glioma or glioblastoma, undergoing nonglioma brain surgery, or in good health (not recorded which).

The rearrangement links TRBV7-9 to TRBJ1-1; D is ambiguous. Trimming cost V 5 bases and J 0 bases, with 19 bases left between them. Germline CDR1 and CDR2: SEHNR and FQNEAQ (reference sequence). The CDR3 spans 17 residues. CDR3: CASSLLIVQGMNTEAFF. The DNA for the CDR3 is TGTGCCAGCAGCCTCCTTATCGTTCAAGGCATGAACACTGAAGCTTTCTTT.

Regarding this clonotype: The junction and the germline gene differ at one end; a read error may be behind it. This chain joins TRBV12-3 or TRBV12-4 and TRBJ1-1, with a tentative D call TRBD1 (5 bases). This CDR3 contains 15 residues. The CDR3 bases are TGTGCCAGCATTTTAAAATTCAGGGAAGACACTGAAGCTTTCTTT. It codes for CASILKFREDTEAFF.

The CDR3 DNA is TGCGCCAGCAGCCCCTACAGGGATGGAAACACCATATATTTT. Protein sequence: CASSPYRDGNTIYF. This sequence joins TRBV4-1 and TRBJ1-3; weak D call: TRBD1 (6 bases). V was clipped by 4 bases and J by 3 bases, with 10 bases between them. CDR1 and CDR2 (germline): MGHRA, YSYEKL. The CDR3 contains 14 residues.

As concerns this clonotype: One end of the junction fails to match germline, which may point to a read error. This chain joins TRBV3-1 and TRBJ2-1, with 7 nucleotides matching TRBD1. The CDR3 runs to 14 residues. Germline CDR1 LGHDT, CDR2 YNNKEL (reference sequence). For the CDR3, the DNA is TGTGCCAGCAGCCAACGGGGACAGAACAATGAGAAGTTCTTC. It is translated as CASSQRGQNNEKFF.

The chain is built from TRBV4-2 and TRBJ2-3, with D possibly TRBD2 on 6 matching bases. The CDR3 length is 15 residues. Germline values: CDR1 LGHNA, CDR2 YNFKEQ. V was shortened by 0 bases and J by 2 bases, with 9 bases between the two germline ends. This CDR3 is CASSQDQLATDTQYF. As DNA, the CDR3 is TGTGCCAGCAGCCAAGATCAACTAGCCACAGATACGCAGTATTTT.

This chain joins TRBV3-1 and TRBJ2-1; 7 positions agree with TRBD2. Germline V CDR1 and CDR2: LGHDT, YNNKEL (reference sequence). J gave up 9 bases and V 4 bases, and 3 bases lay outside the gene matches. The CDR3 is 12 residues long. As DNA, the CDR3 is TGTGCCAGCAGCCCGGGGGGTGGTGAGCAGTTCTTC. It codes for CASSPGGGEQFF.

This clonotype occurred a few times. V and J are TRBV15 and TRBJ2-2; D remains unclear. V was cut by 3 bases and J by 4 bases, with 9 bases left in between. Germline V gene data show CDR1 as LNHNV and CDR2 as YYDKDF (reference sequence). The CDR3 contains 14 residues. CDR3 sequence (DNA): TGTGCCACCAGCAGGGAATTAACCACCGGGGAGCTGTTTTTT. Residues: CATSRELTTGELFF. Using reference TRBV15 and TRBJ2-2 for the parts outside the CDR3, the full variable domain is DAMVIQNPRYQVTQFGKPVTLSCSQTLNHNVMYWYQQKSSQAPKLLFHYYDKDFNNEADTPDNFQSRRPNTSFCFLDIRSPGLGDTAMYLCATSRELTTGELFFGEGSRLTVL.

This clonotype has just a few counts. The chain links TRBV7-2 to TRBJ1-1, with unresolved D. This CDR3 is 12 amino acids long. Between the trimmed V and J ends, which lost 6 bases and 2 bases, there was a span of 7 bases. The germline gives CDR1 SGHTA, CDR2 FQGNSA. CDR3 DNA sequence: TGTGCCAGCAGATTAATTAACACTGAAGCTTTCTTT. This sequence encodes CASRLINTEAFF.

This clonotype was recorded many times. The V and J genes are TRBV6-2 or TRBV6-3 and TRBJ1-1; D not certain. V was shortened by 4 bases and J by 6 bases, with 9 bases between the two germline ends. Germline CDR1 reads MNHEY; CDR2 reads SVGEGT. The length of the CDR3 is 12 residues. The CDR3 nucleotides are TGTGCCAGCAGTTTCGCGGGATCTGAAGCTTTCTTT. It translates to CASSFAGSEAFF.

The chain carries TRBV20-1 and TRBJ1-5; D is perhaps TRBD1 (6 bases). Germline assignment: CDR1 DFQATT and CDR2 SNEGSKA (reference sequence). Trimming cost V 6 bases and J 3 bases, with 15 bases left between them. CDR3 length: 14 amino acids. The CDR3 region is CSARRGATNQPQHF. CDR3 sequence (DNA): TGCAGTGCCAGAAGGGGGGCAACCAATCAGCCCCAGCATTTT.

This chain uses TRBV2 with TRBJ1-1; unclear D gene. Trimming took off 4 bases at V and 5 bases at J, with 8 bases between the two ends. The CDR3 totals 12 residues. CDR1 is SNHLY and CDR2 is FYNNEI in the germline V gene. As DNA, the CDR3 is TGTGCCAGCAGTGCGTATTATACTGAAGCTTTCTTT. As protein: CASSAYYTEAFF.

This clonotype was observed many times. The chain carries TRBV20-1 and TRBJ2-3; 9 nucleotides match TRBD2. CDR1 and CDR2 from the germline V gene are DFQATT and SNEGSKA (reference sequence). The junction had 3 bases not matched to a gene; V was cut back by 2 bases and J by 0 bases. The CDR3 is made up of 15 amino acids. The CDR3 sequence is CSARSSGASTDTQYF. CDR3 bases: TGCAGTGCTAGATCTAGCGGGGCTAGCACAGATACGCAGTATTTT.

Note on this clonotype: A much more abundant neighbour one base away suggests this may be a read error. The chain joins TRBV20-1 to TRBJ2-3, with D perhaps matching TRBD2 (6 bases). Germline loops: CDR1 DFQATT, CDR2 SNEGSKA (reference sequence). The CDR3 is made up of 14 amino acids. CDR3 coding DNA: TGCAGTGCTAGCCAGGGAGGTAGCAAAGATACGCAGTATTTT. Translation gives CSASQGGSKDTQYF.

The chain couples TRBV27 to TRBJ1-2; D gene unclear. V shed 7 bases and J shed 13 bases, with 19 bases lying between them. CDR3 length: 12 amino acids. CDR1 is MNHEY, CDR2 SMNVEV, per germline (reference sequence). CDR3 coding DNA: TGTGCCAGCAATTACCCCCCCGTGAACGGCACCTTC. Protein sequence: CASNYPPVNGTF.

This clonotype appeared many times. The rearrangement joins TRBV6-1 to TRBJ2-7; 7 bases agree with TRBD1. V dropped 1 base and J dropped 3; count of bases not matched to a gene: 9. The CDR3 is 16 amino acids. CDR1 MNHNS and CDR2 SASEGT come from the germline V gene. The CDR3 loop is CASSEGLSGGGYEQYF. For the CDR3, the DNA is TGTGCCAGCAGTGAAGGTTTGTCAGGGGGTGGCTACGAGCAGTACTTC.

This sequence joins TRBV7-2 and TRBJ1-1; D is uncertain. Germline CDR1 SGHTA, CDR2 FQGNSA. This CDR3 has 13 residues. V shed 8 bases and J shed 4 bases, with 14 bases lying between them. The CDR3 protein is CASRTWGGTEAFF. CDR3 nucleotides: TGTGCCAGCCGAACGTGGGGAGGCACTGAAGCTTTCTTT.

The table lists this clonotype with a count of one. Sequence at one end of the junction differs from germline and may be a read error. The chain has TRBV2 and TRBJ1-6, with D uncertain. Germline V gives CDR1 SNHLY, CDR2 FYNNEI. The CDR3 is 14 amino acids. Here the CDR3 reads CASRSISYNSLLHF. The CDR3 DNA is TGTGCCAGCCGCTCGATATCTTATAATTCACTCCTCCACTTT.

The V gene is TRBV10-3, the J gene TRBJ1-3; D uncertain. CDR1 is ENHRY and CDR2 is SYGVKD in the germline V gene. The CDR3 length is 15 residues. Between the trimmed V and J ends, which lost 6 bases and 0 bases, there was a span of 12 bases. The CDR3 DNA sequence: TGTGCCATCAGAAGCACGGTTCTCTCTGGAAACACCATATATTTT. Amino acid sequence: CAIRSTVLSGNTIYF.

The chain carries TRBV2 and TRBJ1-5; D is possibly TRBD1 (5 bases). V lost 6 bases and J lost 3, with 12 bases in between. The V gene's germline CDR1 is SNHLY and CDR2 FYNNEI. CDR3 size: 14 residues. The CDR3 is CASSSRQYNQPQHF. DNA of the CDR3: TGTGCCAGCAGCTCTAGACAGTACAATCAGCCCCAGCATTTT.